The clone carrying this T cell receptor (beta chain) occurred a few times. This CDR3 region has 14 residues. Deletions cut 3 bases from V and 0 bases from J, with 12 bases between. The germline V gene has CDR1 DFQATT and CDR2 SNEGSKA (reference sequence). Each CDR3 protein gets one entry after TCRdb re-called the RT-PCR reads with MiXCR. The data show almost 700,000 distinct CDR3 sequences, with 14% seen just once and 3% to 4.5% held by the top ten. J is TRBJ2-7 and V is TRBV20-1; possibly TRBD1 for D (6 bases). The source of this sequence is a female donor in good health, serving as a healthy control. Sequenced material: memory CD4+ T cells from blood. This CDR3 reads CSARLEGGSYEQYF. Written as DNA, the CDR3 is TGCAGTGCTAGGCTGGAAGGGGGCTCCTACGAGCAGTACTTC.